The clone carrying this T cell receptor beta chain was counted many times. What it binds is not known. V was clipped by 4 bases and J by 3 bases, with 13 bases between them. Germline V lookup: CDR1 SGDLS, CDR2 YYNGEE. The CDR3 runs 14 residues. 5'-RACE, quantitative and with molecular barcodes, yielded the TCR beta libraries. MiXCR was run by TCRdb on the 5' RACE reads, yielding one entry per CDR3 protein. The sample lists 40,000 to 50,000 distinct CDR3 sequences, around 2.9% occurring once. The record originates from a study of CD8 T cells in ankylosing spondylitis. The study's findings and limits: One TCR beta motif, made up of 7 or 8 highly homologous variants, appeared characteristic of ankylosing spondylitis blood. With a CD8+ phenotype, disease-linked clones were relatively rare in peripheral blood. A subset of motif variants has previously been described in the synovial fluid and blood of reactive arthritis.

This sequence joins TRBV9 and TRBJ1-1, with D possibly TRBD1 on 6 matching bases. This TCR was sampled from a male donor with ankylosing spondylitis or in good health (not recorded which). Sequenced input: blood, either unsorted or a sorted T cell fraction (not recorded which). CDR3 DNA sequence: TGTGCCAGCAGCCCCACAGGGTTGGACACTGAAGCTTTCTTT. It translates to CASSPTGLDTEAFF.